The rows below give T cell receptor beta chains drawn from one sample of a study of blood T cell repertoires in COVID-19. Produced via immunoSEQ multiplex PCR; TCRdb's table is partial and in-frame only. The data show over 70,000 clones, about 80% seen once. Sequencing used peripheral blood. The receptors were sampled from a human donor in a cohort sampled during active COVID-19. Each CDR3 is given with its conserved first and last residue. Fields, in order: CDR3 length, V gene, CDR3 protein.

>15|TRBV6-1
CASSEAGTGGQPQHF
>17|TRBV9
CASSRRDTRRNNSPLHF
>14|TRBV18
CASSPSGAKNIQYF
>15|TRBV7-3
CASSRTGTGPNEQFF
>13|TRBV5-4
CASSSGQFNEQFF
>13|TRBV5-5
CASSLQGGETQYF
>12|TRBV7-2
CASSLRDQPQHF
>15|TRBV5-5
CASIPGTGGTGELFF
>16|TRBV7-2
CASSSSRTGVNQPQHF
>10|TRBV12-3/TRBV12-4
CASPPSEQYF
>19|TRBV7-2
CASSRRGLLAGGPFNEQFF
>14|TRBV6-2/TRBV6-3
CASSSRGTNQPQHF
>17|TRBV9
CASSVGLPRPNTDTQYF
>15|TRBV5-1
CASSLVGQSSETQYF
>19|TRBV5-6
CASSSATVGIAGRGEKLFF
>15|TRBV5-1
CASSWGQGNTGELFF
>14|TRBV6-5
CASKGTGGSYEQYF
>18|TRBV6-1
CASSEFGTGTVAKNIQYF
>16|TRBV15
CATSRGGTGGWNEQFF
>15|TRBV29-1
CSADPRQGSHTEAFF
>15|TRBV7-2
CASSLAGTGAYEQYF
>15|TRBV3-1/TRBV3-2
CASSQESNSAREQYF
>14|TRBV5-6
CASSPGTGVREQYF
>15|TRBV10-3
CAISDSGGLSYEQYF
>15|TRBV7-8
CASSSPGTGSHEQYF
>16|TRBV5-1
CASSLVLGGTQETQYF
>14|TRBV2
CASSDVSGANVLTF
>14|TRBV7-9
CASSFGQRGAGQFF
>15|TRBV5-1
CASSVNRGEKAEAFF
>14|TRBV11-2
CASSPIRGNNEQFF
>14|TRBV7-9
CASSLSSQINGYTF
>12|TRBV10-3
CAIGGVTGELFF
>14|TRBV7-2
CASSLATGGGGYTF
>15|TRBV2
CASKKGTSGTGELFF
>15|TRBV5-1
CASSGSAGETGELFF
>12|TRBV28
CASSYNSYEQYF
>16|TRBV28
CASSPRTGKGSYEQYF
>13|TRBV6-2/TRBV6-3
CASSYAGHYEQYF
>14|TRBV5-8
CASSPGSWNSPLHF
>17|TRBV7-2
CASSWSGRAGGSDTQYF
>17|TRBV18
CASSPNLSGGGPYEQYF
>15|TRBV11-3
CASSPSGGSYNEQFF
>15|TRBV29-1
CSVEPQDRNTGELFF
>16|TRBV27
CASSLRGGAGANVLTF
>16|TRBV2
CASSEGAAGGQETQYF
>14|TRBV19
CASSTQDGVGPQHF
>13|TRBV7-2
CASKRGGRDTQYF
>16|TRBV3-1/TRBV3-2
CASSQEGQGGHNEQFF
>15|TRBV5-6
CASSLSGGYNSPLHF
>15|TRBV7-7
CASSLAPGSGYEQYF
>16|TRBV7-2
CASSETSGGAFYEQYF
>17|TRBV5-5
CASSLGQGVLSSYEQYF
>14|TRBV2
CASSDPSGANVLTF
>14|TRBV5-1
CASRQGQNSYEQYF
>15|TRBV15
CATSLPSKGQETQYF